This T cell receptor beta chain was observed in a study of blood T cell repertoires in COVID-19. Study-level background: The study drew acute and convalescent COVID-19 samples from the United States, Italy and Spain. T cells, B-cell-depleted T cells, or PBMCs provided the cDNA or gDNA that served as material.

This clone was observed a single time. Authors' methods: The authors estimated nucleated cell counts from reference gene primer amplification. Only in-frame clones appear in the TCRdb table, and some are missing; sequencing was by immunoSEQ multiplex PCR. V and J calls and clone size follow that table, whereas D and trimming were derived from the DNA. This sample carries approximately 350,000 clones, roughly 90% of them seen once, and the ten largest clones take about 3%. Patients in Seattle were enrolled during active infection, then followed longitudinally. Germline CDR1 reads PRHDT; CDR2 reads FYEKMQ (reference sequence). Between the trimmed V and J ends, which lost 5 bases and 13 bases, there was a span of 19 bases. The CDR3 has 13 residues.

Source material: peripheral blood. The rearrangement uses TRBV13 and TRBJ2-3, with D possibly TRBD2 on 6 matching bases. The sequence derives from a young woman with COVID-19, enrolled during active disease. In DNA, the CDR3 is TGTGCCAGCAGCCTTATTGCGGGACCGTACAAGTATTTT. It encodes CASSLIAGPYKYF.